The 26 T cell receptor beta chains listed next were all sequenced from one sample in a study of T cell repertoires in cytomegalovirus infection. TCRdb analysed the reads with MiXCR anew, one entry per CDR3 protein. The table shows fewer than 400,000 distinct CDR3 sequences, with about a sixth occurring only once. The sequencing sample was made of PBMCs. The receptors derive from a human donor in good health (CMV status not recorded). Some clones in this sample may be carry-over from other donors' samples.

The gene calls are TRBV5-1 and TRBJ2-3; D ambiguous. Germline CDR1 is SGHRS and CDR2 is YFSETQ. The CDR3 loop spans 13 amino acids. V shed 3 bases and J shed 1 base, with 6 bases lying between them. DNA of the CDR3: TGCGCCAGCAGCTACGAGGGCACAGATACGCAGTATTTT. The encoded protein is CASSYEGTDTQYF.

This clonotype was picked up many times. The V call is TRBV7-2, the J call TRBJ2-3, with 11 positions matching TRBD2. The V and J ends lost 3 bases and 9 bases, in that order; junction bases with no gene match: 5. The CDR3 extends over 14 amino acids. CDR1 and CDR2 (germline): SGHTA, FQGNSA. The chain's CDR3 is CASSLQLAGATQYF. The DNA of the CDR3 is TGTGCCAGCAGCTTGCAACTAGCGGGAGCAACGCAGTATTTT.

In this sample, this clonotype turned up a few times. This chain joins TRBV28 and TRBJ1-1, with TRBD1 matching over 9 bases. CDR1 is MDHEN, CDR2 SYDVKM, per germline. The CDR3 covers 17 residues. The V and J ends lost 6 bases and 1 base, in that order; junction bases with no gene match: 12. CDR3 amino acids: CASSTVRTGAKNTEAFF. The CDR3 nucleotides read TGTGCCAGCAGCACTGTCCGGACAGGGGCCAAGAACACTGAAGCTTTCTTT.

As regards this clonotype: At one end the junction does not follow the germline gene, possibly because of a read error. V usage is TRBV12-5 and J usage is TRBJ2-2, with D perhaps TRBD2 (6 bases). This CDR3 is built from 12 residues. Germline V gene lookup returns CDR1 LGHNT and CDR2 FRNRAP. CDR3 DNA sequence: TGTGCTAGTGGTTTGGTAACCGGGGGGCTGTTTTTT. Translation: CASGLVTGGLFF.

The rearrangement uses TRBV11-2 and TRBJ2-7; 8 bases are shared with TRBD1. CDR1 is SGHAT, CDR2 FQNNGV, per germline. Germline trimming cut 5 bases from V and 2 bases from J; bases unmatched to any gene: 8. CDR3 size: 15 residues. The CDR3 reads CASSLTRTGTYEQYF. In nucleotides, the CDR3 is TGTGCCAGCAGCCTCACGCGGACAGGGACCTACGAGCAGTACTTC.

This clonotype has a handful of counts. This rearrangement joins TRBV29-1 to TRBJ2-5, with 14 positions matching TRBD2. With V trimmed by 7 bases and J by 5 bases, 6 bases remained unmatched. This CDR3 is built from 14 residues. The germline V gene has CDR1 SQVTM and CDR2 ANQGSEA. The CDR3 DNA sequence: TGCAGCGCGTGGGGGACTAGCGGGGGTGAGACCCAGTACTTC. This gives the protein CSAWGTSGGETQYF. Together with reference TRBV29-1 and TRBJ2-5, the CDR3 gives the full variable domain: SAVISQKPSRDICQRGTSLTIQCQVDSQVTMMFWYRQQPGQSLTLIATANQGSEATYESGFVIDKFPISRPNLTFSTLTVSNMSPEDSSIYLCSAWGTSGGETQYFGPGTRLLVL.

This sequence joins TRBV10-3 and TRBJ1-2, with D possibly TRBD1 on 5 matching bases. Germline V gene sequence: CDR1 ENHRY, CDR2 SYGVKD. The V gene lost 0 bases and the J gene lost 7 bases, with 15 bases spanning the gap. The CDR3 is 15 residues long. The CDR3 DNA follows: TGTGCCATCAGTGAGTCTGGGGGAAAGACCGGTGGCTACACCTTC. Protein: CAISESGGKTGGYTF.

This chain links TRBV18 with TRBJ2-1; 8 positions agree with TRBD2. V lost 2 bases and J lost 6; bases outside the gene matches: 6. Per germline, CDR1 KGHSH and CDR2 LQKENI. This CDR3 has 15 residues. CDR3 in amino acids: CASSPWTSSPNEQFF. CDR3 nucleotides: TGTGCCAGCTCACCATGGACTAGCTCCCCCAATGAGCAGTTCTTC. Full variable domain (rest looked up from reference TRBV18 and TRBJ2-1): NAGVMQNPRHLVRRRGQEARLRCSPMKGHSHVYWYRQLPEEGLKFMVYLQKENIIDESGMPKERFSAEFPKEGPSILRIQQVVRGDSAAYFCASSPWTSSPNEQFFGPGTRLTVL.

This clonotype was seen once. CDR3 sequence reads: CASSHVGASGTEAFF. The CDR3 DNA sequence: TGTGCCAGCAGCCACGTCGGGGCGTCGGGCACTGAAGCTTTCTTT. This chain joins TRBV11-1 and TRBJ1-1; the D gene is possibly TRBD1 (5 bases). The CDR3 is 15 residues long. Germline loops: CDR1 SGHAT, CDR2 FQDESV (reference sequence). V lost 5 bases to trimming and J lost 4 bases, with 17 bases between them.

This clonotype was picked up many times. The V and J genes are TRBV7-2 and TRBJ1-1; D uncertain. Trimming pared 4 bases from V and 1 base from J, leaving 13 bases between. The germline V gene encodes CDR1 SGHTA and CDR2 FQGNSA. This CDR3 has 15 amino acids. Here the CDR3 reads CASSSIPVRNTEAFF. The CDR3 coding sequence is TGTGCCAGCAGCTCCATCCCCGTACGGAACACTGAAGCTTTCTTT.

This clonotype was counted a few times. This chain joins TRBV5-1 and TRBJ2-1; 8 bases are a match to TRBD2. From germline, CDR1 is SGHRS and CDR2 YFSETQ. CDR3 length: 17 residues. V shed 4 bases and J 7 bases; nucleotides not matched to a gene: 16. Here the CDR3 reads CASSLVAGSGSVNEQFF. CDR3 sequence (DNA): TGCGCCAGCAGCCTAGTAGCGGGATCGGGTAGCGTGAATGAGCAGTTCTTC.

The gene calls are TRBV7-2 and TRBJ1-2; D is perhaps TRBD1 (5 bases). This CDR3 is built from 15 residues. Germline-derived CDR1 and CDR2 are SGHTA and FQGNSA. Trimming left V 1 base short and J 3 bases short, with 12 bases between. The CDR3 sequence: CASSLGSGGYYGYTF. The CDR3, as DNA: TGTGCCAGCAGCTTAGGAAGCGGGGGGTACTATGGCTACACCTTC.

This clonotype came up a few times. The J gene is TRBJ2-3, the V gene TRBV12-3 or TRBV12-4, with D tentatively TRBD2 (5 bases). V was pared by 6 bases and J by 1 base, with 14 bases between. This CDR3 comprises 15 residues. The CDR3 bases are TGTGCCAGCAGCATTCGGCGGGCGGGCACAGATACGCAGTATTTT. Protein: CASSIRRAGTDTQYF.

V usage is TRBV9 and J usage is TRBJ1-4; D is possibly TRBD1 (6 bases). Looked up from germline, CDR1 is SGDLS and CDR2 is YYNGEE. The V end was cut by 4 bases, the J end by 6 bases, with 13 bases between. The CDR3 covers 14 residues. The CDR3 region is CASSPGQQYEKLFF. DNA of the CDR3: TGTGCCAGCAGCCCCGGACAGCAATATGAAAAACTGTTTTTT.

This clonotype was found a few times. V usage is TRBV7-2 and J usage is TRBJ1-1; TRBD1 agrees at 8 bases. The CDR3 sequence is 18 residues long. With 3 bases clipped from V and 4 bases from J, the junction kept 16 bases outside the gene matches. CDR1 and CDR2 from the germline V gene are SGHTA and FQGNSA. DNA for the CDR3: TGTGCCAGCAGCTTCGGAGACGGAATCTACAGGGGGGGCACTGAAGCTTTCTTT. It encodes CASSFGDGIYRGGTEAFF.

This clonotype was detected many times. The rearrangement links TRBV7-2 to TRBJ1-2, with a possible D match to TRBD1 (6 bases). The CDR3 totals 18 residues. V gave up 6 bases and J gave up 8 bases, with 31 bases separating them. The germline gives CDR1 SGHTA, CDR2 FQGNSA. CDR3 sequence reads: CASSRPLAVLKVGGGYTF. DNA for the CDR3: TGTGCCAGCAGTAGGCCCCTTGCAGTCCTCAAAGTGGGGGGCGGCTACACCTTC. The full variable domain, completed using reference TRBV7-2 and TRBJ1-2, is GAGVSQSPSNKVTEKGKDVELRCDPISGHTALYWYRQSLGQGLEFLIYFQGNSAPDKSGLPSDRFSAERTGGSVSTLTIQRTQQEDSAVYLCASSRPLAVLKVGGGYTFGSGTRLTVV.

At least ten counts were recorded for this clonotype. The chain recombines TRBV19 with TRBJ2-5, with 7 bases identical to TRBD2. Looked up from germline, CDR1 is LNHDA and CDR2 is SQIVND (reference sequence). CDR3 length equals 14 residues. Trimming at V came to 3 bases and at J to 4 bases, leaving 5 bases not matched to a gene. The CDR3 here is CASSIRGRGETQYF. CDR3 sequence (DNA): TGTGCCAGTAGTATCCGTGGGAGGGGAGAGACCCAGTACTTC.

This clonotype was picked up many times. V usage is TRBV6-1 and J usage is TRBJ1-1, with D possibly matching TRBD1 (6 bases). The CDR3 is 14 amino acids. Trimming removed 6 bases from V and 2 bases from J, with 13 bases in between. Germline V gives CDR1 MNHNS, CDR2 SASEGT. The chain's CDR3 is CASRYRDGNTEAFF. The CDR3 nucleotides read TGTGCCAGCAGATACAGGGATGGCAACACTGAAGCTTTCTTT.

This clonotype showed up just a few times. The DNA for the CDR3 is TGTGCCAGCACCCCGGACGGGAATCAGCCCCAGCATTTT. Translation: CASTPDGNQPQHF. This sequence joins TRBV12-3 or TRBV12-4 and TRBJ1-5, with unresolved D. This CDR3 has 13 residues. Trimming removed 7 bases from V and 4 bases from J, with 11 bases in between.

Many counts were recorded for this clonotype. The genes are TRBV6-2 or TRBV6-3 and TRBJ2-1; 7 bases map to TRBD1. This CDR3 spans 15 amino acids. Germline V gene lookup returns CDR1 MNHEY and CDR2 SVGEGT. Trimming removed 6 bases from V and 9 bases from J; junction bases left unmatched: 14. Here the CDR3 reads CASRKTGKDRGEQFF. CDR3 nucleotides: TGTGCCAGCAGGAAGACAGGGAAGGACCGGGGTGAGCAGTTCTTC.

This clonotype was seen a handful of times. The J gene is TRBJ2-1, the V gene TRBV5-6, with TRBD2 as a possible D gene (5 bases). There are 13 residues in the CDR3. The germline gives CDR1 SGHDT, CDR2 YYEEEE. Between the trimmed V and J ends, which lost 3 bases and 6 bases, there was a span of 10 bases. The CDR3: CASSSGLTNEQFF. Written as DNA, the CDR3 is TGTGCCAGCAGCTCCGGACTTACCAATGAGCAGTTCTTC.

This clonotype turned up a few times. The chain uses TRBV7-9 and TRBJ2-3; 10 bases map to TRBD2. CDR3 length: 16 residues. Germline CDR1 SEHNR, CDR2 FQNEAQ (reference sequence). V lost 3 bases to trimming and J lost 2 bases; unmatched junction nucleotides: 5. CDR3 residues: CASSFSGTSDTDTQYF. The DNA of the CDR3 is TGTGCCAGCAGCTTTTCCGGGACTAGCGACACAGATACGCAGTATTTT.

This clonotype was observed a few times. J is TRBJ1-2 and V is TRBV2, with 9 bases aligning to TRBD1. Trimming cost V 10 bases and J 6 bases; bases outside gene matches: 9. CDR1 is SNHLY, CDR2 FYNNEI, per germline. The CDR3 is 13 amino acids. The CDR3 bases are TGTGCCATCAGGAACAGGGGGCTTGATGGCTACACCTTC. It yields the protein CAIRNRGLDGYTF.

The CDR3 region is CASSLFQGTATIYF. CDR3 in DNA: TGTGCCAGCAGTTTATTCCAAGGGACTGCCACCATATATTTT. The chain recombines TRBV28 with TRBJ1-3, with a weak D call TRBD1 (5 bases). The CDR3 covers 14 residues. Trimming pared 1 base from V and 9 bases from J, leaving 13 bases between. The germline CDR1 and CDR2 sequences are MDHEN and SYDVKM. Full variable domain (rest looked up from reference TRBV28 and TRBJ1-3): DVKVTQSSRYLVKRTGEKVFLECVQDMDHENMFWYRQDPGLGLRLIYFSYDVKMKEKGDIPEGYSVSREKKERFSLILESASTNQTSMYLCASSLFQGTATIYFGEGSWLTVV.

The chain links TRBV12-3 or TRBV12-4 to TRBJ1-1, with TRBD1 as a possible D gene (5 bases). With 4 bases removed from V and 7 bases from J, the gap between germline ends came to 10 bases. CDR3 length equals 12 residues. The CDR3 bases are TGTGCCAGCAGTTGGGGGGGAGGTGAAGCTTTCTTT. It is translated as CASSWGGGEAFF.

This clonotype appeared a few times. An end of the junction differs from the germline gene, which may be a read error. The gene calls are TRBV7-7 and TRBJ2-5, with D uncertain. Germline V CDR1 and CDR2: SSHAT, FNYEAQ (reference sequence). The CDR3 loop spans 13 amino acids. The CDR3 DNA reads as TGTACCAGCAGCCCCCAGTACCAAGAGACCCAGTACTTC. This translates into CTSSPQYQETQYF.